This T cell receptor (beta chain) was found in a study of CD8+CD57+ T cells in acquired aplastic anemia (dated by TCRdb to the late 2010s). About the study as a whole: Extracted DNA from sorted CD4+ and CD8+ cells averaged around 3.3 ug, ranging from roughly 0.17 to 27.4 ug. An average of around 10 million reads for CD4+ cells and under 12 million reads for CD8+ cells was obtained from healthy donor samples.

TCR repertoires of sorted CD4+ and CD8+ blood T cells from severe aplastic anemia patients and healthy subjects were deep-sequenced in the study. Ficoll-Paque density gradient centrifugation was used to isolate peripheral blood mononuclear cells. CD4+ and CD8+ T cells were sorted by FACS or magnetic beads before DNA extraction. This clonotype was counted many times. Its antigen remains undetermined. One base away there is no much larger clone; base qualities are not given. Reading from cysteine to phenylalanine, the CDR3 counts 16 amino acids. Of the read, only the CDR3 DNA is kept; its 48 bases are in frame from base 1. CDR1 and CDR2 (LNHDA, SQIVND) derive from the germline V gene (reference sequence). V sheds 5 bases and J sheds 1 base, leaving 14 bases between their ends. Beyond this particular receptor, the publication reports: About 29 CD8+ CDR3 sequences were found to be shared between patients and controls, but these sequences appeared to be highly expressed in patients and within the immunodominant clones of the patients. No significant difference in CD8+ Simpson's diversity was found between patients and healthy controls (P=0.060).

Profiling of TCR beta VDJ combinations and CDR3 sequences used genomic DNA as the template. An Illumina HiSeq 2000 was used for TCR repertoire sequencing. The original methods were these. TRBV/TRBJ rearrangement plots, CDR3 size and DJ length profiles, and Simpson's diversity index were used to assess repertoires. Whichever DNA sequence was most abundant in the deep sequencing data was defined as the immunodominant clone. CDR3 amino acid sequences were screened for sharing across subjects and were compared with published repertoires and the VDJdb database. The raw public data were reprocessed by TCRdb itself: fastp quality trimming at Q25, MiXCR clonotype calling, in-frame beta chains only. A single entry per CDR3 protein holds the most common genes and DNA from its merged rows. The V and J calls were not made by the authors but by TCRdb's processing. The sample records 150,000 to 200,000 distinct CDR3 sequences, approximately 49% of which are singletons. 2.5% to 3.5% of the sample comes from the top ten.

Sequencing was done on a sample of sorted CD4+, CD8+, or CD8+CD57+ T cells (not recorded which) from PBMCs. The receptor was derived from a human donor in good health. Rearrangement joined TRBV19 to TRBJ2-2; the D gene is perhaps TRBD2, from 5 matching bases. The CDR3 here reads CASSAGGLKNTGELFF. The DNA reads TGTGCCAGTAGTGCAGGCGGGCTTAAGAACACCGGGGAGCTGTTTTTT.